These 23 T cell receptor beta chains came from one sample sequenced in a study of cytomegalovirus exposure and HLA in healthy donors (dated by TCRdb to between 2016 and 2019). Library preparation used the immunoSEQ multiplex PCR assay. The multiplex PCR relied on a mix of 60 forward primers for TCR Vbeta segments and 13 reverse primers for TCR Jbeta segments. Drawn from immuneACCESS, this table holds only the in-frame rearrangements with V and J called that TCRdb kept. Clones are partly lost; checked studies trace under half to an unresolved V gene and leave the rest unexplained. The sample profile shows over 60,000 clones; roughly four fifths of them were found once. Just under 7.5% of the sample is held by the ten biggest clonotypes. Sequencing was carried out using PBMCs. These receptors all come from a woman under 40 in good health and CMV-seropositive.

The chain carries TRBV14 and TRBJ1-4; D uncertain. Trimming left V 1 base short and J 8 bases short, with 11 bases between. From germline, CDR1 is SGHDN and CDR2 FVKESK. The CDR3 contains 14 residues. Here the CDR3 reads CASSQGGLAEKLFF. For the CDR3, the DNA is TGTGCCAGCAGCCAAGGCGGTTTAGCCGAAAAACTGTTTTTT.

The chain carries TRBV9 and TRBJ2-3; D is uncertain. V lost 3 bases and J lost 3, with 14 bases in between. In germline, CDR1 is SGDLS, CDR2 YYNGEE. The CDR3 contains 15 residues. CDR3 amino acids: CASSDSSWWTDTQYF. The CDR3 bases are TGTGCCAGCAGCGACAGCTCTTGGTGGACAGATACGCAGTATTTT.

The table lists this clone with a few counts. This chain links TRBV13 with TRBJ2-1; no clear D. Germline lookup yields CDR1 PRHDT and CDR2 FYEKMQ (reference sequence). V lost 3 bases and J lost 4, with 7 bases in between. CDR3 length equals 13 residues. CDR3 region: CASSFAGYNEQFF. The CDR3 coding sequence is TGTGCCAGCAGCTTTGCCGGTTACAATGAGCAGTTCTTC.

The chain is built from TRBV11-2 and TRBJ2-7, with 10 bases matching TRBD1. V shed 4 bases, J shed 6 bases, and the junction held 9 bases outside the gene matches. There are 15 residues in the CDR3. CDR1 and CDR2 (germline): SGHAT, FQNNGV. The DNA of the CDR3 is TGTGCCAGCAGCTCCTCCGGGACAGGGGAAGGCGAGCAGTACTTC. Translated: CASSSSGTGEGEQYF.

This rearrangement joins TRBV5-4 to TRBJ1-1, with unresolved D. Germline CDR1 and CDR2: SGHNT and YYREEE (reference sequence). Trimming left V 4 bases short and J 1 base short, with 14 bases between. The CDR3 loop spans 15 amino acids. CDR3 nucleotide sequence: TGTGCCAGCAGCCCTGAGGGCGGAGAGAACACTGAAGCTTTCTTT. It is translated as CASSPEGGENTEAFF.

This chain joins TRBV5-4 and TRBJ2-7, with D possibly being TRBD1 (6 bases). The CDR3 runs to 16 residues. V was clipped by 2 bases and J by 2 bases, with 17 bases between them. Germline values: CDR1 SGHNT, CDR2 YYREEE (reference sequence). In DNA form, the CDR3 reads TGTGCCAGCAGCTTTGTCAAGGGGTCAGGGGCCTACGAGCAGTACTTC. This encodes CASSFVKGSGAYEQYF. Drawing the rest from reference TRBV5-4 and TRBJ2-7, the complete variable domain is ETGVTQSPTHLIKTRGQQVTLRCSSQSGHNTVSWYQQALGQGPQFIFQYYREEENGRGNFPPRFSGLQFPNYSSELNVNALELDDSALYLCASSFVKGSGAYEQYFGPGTRLTVT.

This CDR3 is CASRAVGSGWGPDTQYF. In nucleotides, the CDR3 is TGCGCCAGCAGGGCGGTGGGTTCCGGCTGGGGCCCAGATACGCAGTATTTT. The genes are TRBV10-2 and TRBJ2-3; D may be TRBD1 (5 bases). The CDR3 consists of 17 residues. V gave up 6 bases and J gave up 4 bases, with 23 bases separating them. In germline, CDR1 is WSHSY, CDR2 SAAADI.

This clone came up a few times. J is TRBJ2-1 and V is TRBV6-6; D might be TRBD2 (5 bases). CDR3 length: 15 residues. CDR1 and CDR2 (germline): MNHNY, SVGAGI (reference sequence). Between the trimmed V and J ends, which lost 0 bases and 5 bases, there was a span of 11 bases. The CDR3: CASSYSSLANNEQFF. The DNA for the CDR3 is TGTGCCAGCAGTTACTCGAGTCTAGCTAACAATGAGCAGTTCTTC.

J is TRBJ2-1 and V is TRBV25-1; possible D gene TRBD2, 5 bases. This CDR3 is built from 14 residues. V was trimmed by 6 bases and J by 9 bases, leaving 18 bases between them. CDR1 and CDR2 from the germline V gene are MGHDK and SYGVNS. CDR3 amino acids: CASSALASVSEQFF. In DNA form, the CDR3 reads TGTGCCAGCAGCGCCCTAGCAAGCGTATCTGAGCAGTTCTTC.

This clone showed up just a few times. This chain's CDR3 is CASSQAGDLDTQYF. CDR3 coding DNA: TGCGCCAGCAGCCAAGCGGGAGATTTAGATACGCAGTATTTT. The chain joins TRBV4-1 to TRBJ2-3, with D tentatively TRBD2 (6 bases). The CDR3 loop spans 14 amino acids. Trimming removed 1 base from V and 5 bases from J, with 10 bases in between. Germline-derived CDR1 and CDR2 are MGHRA and YSYEKL.

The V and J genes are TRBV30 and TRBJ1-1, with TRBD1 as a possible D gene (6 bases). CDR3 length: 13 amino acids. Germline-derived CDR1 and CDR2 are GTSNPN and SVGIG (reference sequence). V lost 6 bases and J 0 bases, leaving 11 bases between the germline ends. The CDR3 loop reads CACYRDMNTEAFF. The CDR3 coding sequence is TGTGCCTGCTACAGGGATATGAACACTGAAGCTTTCTTT.

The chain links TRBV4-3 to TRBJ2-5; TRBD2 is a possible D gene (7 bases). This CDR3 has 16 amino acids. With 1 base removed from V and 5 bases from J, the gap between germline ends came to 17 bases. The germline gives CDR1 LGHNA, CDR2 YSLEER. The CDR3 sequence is CASSQGGSGTRETQYF. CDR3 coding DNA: TGCGCCAGCAGCCAAGGGGGGAGCGGGACAAGGGAGACCCAGTACTTC.

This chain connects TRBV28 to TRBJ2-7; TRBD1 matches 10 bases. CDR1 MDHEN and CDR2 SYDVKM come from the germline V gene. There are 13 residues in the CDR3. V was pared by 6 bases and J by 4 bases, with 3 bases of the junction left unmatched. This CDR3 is CASRVDRGYEQYF. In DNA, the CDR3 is TGTGCCAGCAGGGTGGACAGGGGGTACGAGCAGTACTTC.

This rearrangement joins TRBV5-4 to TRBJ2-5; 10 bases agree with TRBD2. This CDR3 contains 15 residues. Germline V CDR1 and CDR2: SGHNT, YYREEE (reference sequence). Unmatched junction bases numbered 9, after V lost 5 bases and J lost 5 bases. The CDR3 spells CASSPSGRGRETQYF. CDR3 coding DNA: TGTGCCAGCAGTCCTAGCGGGAGAGGCCGGGAGACCCAGTACTTC.

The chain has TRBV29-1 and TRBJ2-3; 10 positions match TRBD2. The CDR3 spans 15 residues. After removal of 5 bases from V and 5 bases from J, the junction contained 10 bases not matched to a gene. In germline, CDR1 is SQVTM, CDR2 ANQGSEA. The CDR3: CSVFIIGTSVDTQYF. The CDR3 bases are TGCAGCGTTTTTATAATCGGGACTAGCGTAGATACGCAGTATTTT.

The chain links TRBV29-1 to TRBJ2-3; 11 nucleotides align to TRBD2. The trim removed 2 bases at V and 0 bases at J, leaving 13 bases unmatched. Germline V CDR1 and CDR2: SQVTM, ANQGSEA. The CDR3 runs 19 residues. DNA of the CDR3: TGCAGCGTTGAAAGGGGGGGGGCCCGGACTAGCGGGAGCACAGATACGCAGTATTTT. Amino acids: CSVERGGARTSGSTDTQYF.

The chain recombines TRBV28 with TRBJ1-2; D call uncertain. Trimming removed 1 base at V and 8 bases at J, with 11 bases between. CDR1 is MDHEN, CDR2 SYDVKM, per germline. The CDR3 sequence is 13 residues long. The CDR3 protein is CASSLSARRGYTF. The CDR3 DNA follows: TGTGCCAGCAGTTTATCAGCGCGGCGGGGCTACACCTTC.

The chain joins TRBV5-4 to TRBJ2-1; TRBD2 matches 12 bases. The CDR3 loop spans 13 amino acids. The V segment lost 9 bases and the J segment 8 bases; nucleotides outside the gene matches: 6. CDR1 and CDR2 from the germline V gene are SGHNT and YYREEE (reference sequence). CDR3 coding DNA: TGTGCCACGAGGACTAGCGGGATCCATGAGCAGTTCTTC. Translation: CATRTSGIHEQFF.

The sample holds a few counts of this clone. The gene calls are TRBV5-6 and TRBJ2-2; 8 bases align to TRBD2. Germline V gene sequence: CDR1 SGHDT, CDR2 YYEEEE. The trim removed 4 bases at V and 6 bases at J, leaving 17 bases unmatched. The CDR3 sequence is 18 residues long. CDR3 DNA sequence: TGTGCCAGCAGCCCGACTAAGCGACAGCGGGGGTGGGCCGGGGAGCTGTTTTTT. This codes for CASSPTKRQRGWAGELFF. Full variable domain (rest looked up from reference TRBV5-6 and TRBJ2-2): DAGVTQSPTHLIKTRGQQVTLRCSPKSGHDTVSWYQQALGQGPQFIFQYYEEEERQRGNFPDRFSGHQFPNYSSELNVNALLLGDSALYLCASSPTKRQRGWAGELFFGEGSRLTVL.

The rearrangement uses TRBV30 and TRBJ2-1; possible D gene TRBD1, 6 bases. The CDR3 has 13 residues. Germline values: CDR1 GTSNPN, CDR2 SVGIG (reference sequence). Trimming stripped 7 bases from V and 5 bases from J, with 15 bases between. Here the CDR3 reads CAFARGVNNEQFF. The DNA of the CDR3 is TGTGCCTTCGCCAGGGGCGTCAACAATGAGCAGTTCTTC.

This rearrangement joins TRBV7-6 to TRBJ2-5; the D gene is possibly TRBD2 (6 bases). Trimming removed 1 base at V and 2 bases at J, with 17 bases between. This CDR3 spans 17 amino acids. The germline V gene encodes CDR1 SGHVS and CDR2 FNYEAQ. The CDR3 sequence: CASSLDPGGPGQETQYF. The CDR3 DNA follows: TGTGCCAGCAGCTTAGACCCAGGAGGGCCGGGACAAGAGACCCAGTACTTC.

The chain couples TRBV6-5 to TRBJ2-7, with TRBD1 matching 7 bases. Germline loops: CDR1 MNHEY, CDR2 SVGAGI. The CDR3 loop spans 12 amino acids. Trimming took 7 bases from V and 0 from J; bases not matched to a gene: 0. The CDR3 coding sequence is TGTGCCAGCACAGGGGGCTCCTACGAGCAGTACTTC. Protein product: CASTGGSYEQYF.

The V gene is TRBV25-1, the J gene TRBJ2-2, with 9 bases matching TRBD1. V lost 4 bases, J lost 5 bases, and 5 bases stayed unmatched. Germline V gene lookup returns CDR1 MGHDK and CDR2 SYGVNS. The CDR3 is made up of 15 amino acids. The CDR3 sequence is CASSATGGVTGELFF. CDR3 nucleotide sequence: TGTGCCAGCAGTGCCACAGGGGGCGTAACCGGGGAGCTGTTTTTT.